Listed below are T cell receptor beta chains from one sample, sequenced in a study of cytomegalovirus exposure and HLA in healthy donors. Sequencing used immunoSEQ multiplex PCR; TCRdb keeps in-frame clones, though not all of them. The table shows around 120,000 clones, with 70% to 80% occurring only once. Sequencing was done on a sample of PBMCs. These receptors all stem from a woman aged 40 to 50 in good health and CMV-seropositive. Both conserved end residues are part of each CDR3. D genes are given only for firm matches. Where a row states a size, it is once, few, many or the class of an expanded clone; other rows omit it.

CDR3 DNA: TGTGCCAGCAGCCCTAGCGACTCCAACGTAGCTTTCTTT
CDR3 protein: CASSPSDSNVAFF
CDR3 length: 13
J gene: TRBJ1-1
clone size: .
D gene: .
V gene: TRBV13

CDR3 DNA: TGTGCCATCAGTGATTCTTGGACAGGGGGATTCAAAAACATTCAGTACTTC
CDR3 protein: CAISDSWTGGFKNIQYF
CDR3 length: 17
J gene: TRBJ2-4
clone size: .
D gene: TRBD1
V gene: TRBV10-3

CDR3 DNA: TGTGCCGCGGGGCTCGGGGTTAGCAATCAGCCCCAGCATTTT
CDR3 protein: CAAGLGVSNQPQHF
CDR3 length: 14
J gene: TRBJ1-5
clone size: .
D gene: .
V gene: TRBV6-5

CDR3 DNA: TGCGCCAGCAGCTCTCAATGGACTAGCGGGGGGGCCGTAGGCTCGACAGATACGCAGTATTTT
CDR3 protein: CASSSQWTSGGAVGSTDTQYF
CDR3 length: 21
J gene: TRBJ2-3
clone size: .
D gene: TRBD2
V gene: TRBV4-3

CDR3 DNA: TGTGCCAGCAGCTTCATCGACAGGGGCTCTGGCTACACCTTC
CDR3 protein: CASSFIDRGSGYTF
CDR3 length: 14
J gene: TRBJ1-2
clone size: .
D gene: TRBD1
V gene: TRBV7-8

CDR3 DNA: TGCAGTGCTAGAGCTAGGCACGAGGCTTTCTTT
CDR3 protein: CSARARHEAFF
CDR3 length: 11
J gene: TRBJ1-1
clone size: .
D gene: .
V gene: TRBV20-1

CDR3 DNA: TGTGCCAGCAGTTCCCCTGGCGGATATAGCAATCAGCCCCAGCATTTT
CDR3 protein: CASSSPGGYSNQPQHF
CDR3 length: 16
J gene: TRBJ1-5
clone size: .
D gene: .
V gene: TRBV28

CDR3 DNA: TGTGCCAGCAGCATGGGCTCGGGGGGAGGCACAGATACGCAGTATTTT
CDR3 protein: CASSMGSGGGTDTQYF
CDR3 length: 16
J gene: TRBJ2-3
clone size: .
D gene: TRBD2
V gene: TRBV7-9

CDR3 DNA: TGTGCCAGCAGCCCGCGGACTAGCGGGGGTACTAATGAGCAGTTCTTC
CDR3 protein: CASSPRTSGGTNEQFF
CDR3 length: 16
J gene: TRBJ2-1
clone size: .
D gene: TRBD2
V gene: TRBV7-9

CDR3 DNA: TGTGCCAGCAGGAACACAGGGGTCGAGCAGTACTTC
CDR3 protein: CASRNTGVEQYF
CDR3 length: 12
J gene: TRBJ2-7
clone size: few
D gene: TRBD1
V gene: TRBV2

CDR3 DNA: TGTGCCAGCAGCTTGGCCCCTGGCTCTGGGGCCAACGTCCTGACTTTC
CDR3 protein: CASSLAPGSGANVLTF
CDR3 length: 16
J gene: TRBJ2-6
clone size: .
D gene: .
V gene: TRBV7-2

CDR3 DNA: TGTGCCAGCAGCCGCGGGACAGGGCCCACCGGGGAGCTGTTTTTT
CDR3 protein: CASSRGTGPTGELFF
CDR3 length: 15
J gene: TRBJ2-2
clone size: .
D gene: TRBD1
V gene: TRBV11-3

CDR3 DNA: TGTGCCAGCTCCTTCACTACGGCTAGCGAGCAGTACTTC
CDR3 protein: CASSFTTASEQYF
CDR3 length: 13
J gene: TRBJ2-7
clone size: .
D gene: .
V gene: TRBV6-1

CDR3 DNA: TGTGCCAGCAGCTTAGCTGGGACAGAATTTTACGAGCAGTACTTC
CDR3 protein: CASSLAGTEFYEQYF
CDR3 length: 15
J gene: TRBJ2-7
clone size: .
D gene: TRBD1
V gene: TRBV11-2

CDR3 DNA: TGTGCCAGCAGCTTAGCCCCCTTCTTGAACACTGAAGCTTTCTTT
CDR3 protein: CASSLAPFLNTEAFF
CDR3 length: 15
J gene: TRBJ1-1
clone size: .
D gene: .
V gene: TRBV11-2

CDR3 DNA: TGTGCCAGCAGCTTAGAAGAGGCTAATTCACCCCTCCACTTT
CDR3 protein: CASSLEEANSPLHF
CDR3 length: 14
J gene: TRBJ1-6
clone size: few
D gene: .
V gene: TRBV7-9

CDR3 DNA: TGCAGTGCTAGAGATGGCGAAAAACTGTTTTTT
CDR3 protein: CSARDGEKLFF
CDR3 length: 11
J gene: TRBJ1-4
clone size: .
D gene: .
V gene: TRBV20-1

CDR3 DNA: TGTGCCAGCAGCCAGGGGACTAGCATAAGCTCCTACAATGAGCAGTTCTTC
CDR3 protein: CASSQGTSISSYNEQFF
CDR3 length: 17
J gene: TRBJ2-1
clone size: once
D gene: TRBD2
V gene: TRBV4-2

CDR3 DNA: TGTGCCAGTAGTATGGACCCTGGGGGGACTGAAGCTTTCTTT
CDR3 protein: CASSMDPGGTEAFF
CDR3 length: 14
J gene: TRBJ1-1
clone size: .
D gene: .
V gene: TRBV19

CDR3 DNA: TGTGCCAGCAGCTTATTGGGCGGGGGTGTCGACACCGGGGAGCTGTTTTTT
CDR3 protein: CASSLLGGGVDTGELFF
CDR3 length: 17
J gene: TRBJ2-2
clone size: few
D gene: TRBD2
V gene: TRBV7-6

CDR3 DNA: TGTGCCAGCACCGGACAGGGCTTTACGGAAGCTTTCTTT
CDR3 protein: CASTGQGFTEAFF
CDR3 length: 13
J gene: TRBJ1-1
clone size: few
D gene: TRBD1
V gene: TRBV2

CDR3 DNA: TGTGCCAGCAGGCTATATAACGAGCAGTACTTC
CDR3 protein: CASRLYNEQYF
CDR3 length: 11
J gene: TRBJ2-7
clone size: .
D gene: .
V gene: TRBV7-2

CDR3 DNA: TGTGCCAGCAGCGCAACAGGGTACTCTGGAAACACCATATATTTT
CDR3 protein: CASSATGYSGNTIYF
CDR3 length: 15
J gene: TRBJ1-3
clone size: .
D gene: .
V gene: TRBV7-6

CDR3 DNA: TGTGCCAGCAGGTCGGACAGGGGAGATGAAAAACTGTTTTTT
CDR3 protein: CASRSDRGDEKLFF
CDR3 length: 14
J gene: TRBJ1-4
clone size: .
D gene: TRBD1
V gene: TRBV2

CDR3 DNA: TGTGCCAGCAGCGTAGCCCAAACAGGCTCCTATTCAAATACCCTCCACTTT
CDR3 protein: CASSVAQTGSYSNTLHF
CDR3 length: 17
J gene: TRBJ1-6
clone size: once
D gene: .
V gene: TRBV9

CDR3 DNA: TGTGCCAGCAGCTTAACTAAAACGGTGAACTATGGCTACACCTTC
CDR3 protein: CASSLTKTVNYGYTF
CDR3 length: 15
J gene: TRBJ1-2
clone size: .
D gene: .
V gene: TRBV7-2

CDR3 DNA: TGTGCCAGCAGCAAAGGTACAGATGCCACCTACGAGCAGTACTTC
CDR3 protein: CASSKGTDATYEQYF
CDR3 length: 15
J gene: TRBJ2-7
clone size: .
D gene: .
V gene: TRBV21-1

CDR3 DNA: TGTGCCATCAGTGAGTCAAAGGGGGCGTTGACTGAAGCTTTCTTT
CDR3 protein: CAISESKGALTEAFF
CDR3 length: 15
J gene: TRBJ1-1
clone size: .
D gene: TRBD1
V gene: TRBV10-3